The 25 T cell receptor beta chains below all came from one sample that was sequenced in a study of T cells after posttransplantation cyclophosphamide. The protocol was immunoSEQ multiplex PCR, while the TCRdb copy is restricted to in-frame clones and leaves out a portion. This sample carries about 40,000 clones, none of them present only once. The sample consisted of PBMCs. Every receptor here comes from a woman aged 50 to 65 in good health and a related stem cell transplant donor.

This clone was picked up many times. The CDR3 sequence is CATSREGGAWGYTF. In DNA form, the CDR3 reads TGTGCCACCAGCAGAGAAGGGGGGGCCTGGGGCTACACCTTC. This chain connects TRBV15 to TRBJ1-2, with D maybe TRBD1 (6 bases). Trimming took off 0 bases at V and 8 bases at J, with 13 bases between the two ends. The CDR3 covers 14 residues. Germline V gene lookup returns CDR1 LNHNV and CDR2 YYDKDF (reference sequence). Using reference TRBV15 and TRBJ1-2 for the parts outside the CDR3, the full variable domain is DAMVIQNPRYQVTQFGKPVTLSCSQTLNHNVMYWYQQKSSQAPKLLFHYYDKDFNNEADTPDNFQSRRPNTSFCFLDIRSPGLGDTAMYLCATSREGGAWGYTFGSGTRLTVV.

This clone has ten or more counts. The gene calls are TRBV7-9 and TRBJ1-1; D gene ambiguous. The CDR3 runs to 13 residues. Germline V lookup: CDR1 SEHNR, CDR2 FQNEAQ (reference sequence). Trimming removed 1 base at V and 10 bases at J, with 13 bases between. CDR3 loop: CASSLEDIGGAFF. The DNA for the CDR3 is TGTGCCAGCAGCTTAGAAGACATCGGAGGAGCTTTCTTT.

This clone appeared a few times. The CDR3 DNA follows: TGTGCCAGCAGCGACGGACAGGGGGCAAATTCACCCCTCCACTTT. Residues: CASSDGQGANSPLHF. The J gene is TRBJ1-6, the V gene TRBV7-2, with 11 bases that match TRBD1. The CDR3 totals 15 residues. The ends lost 5 bases at V and 7 bases at J; junction bases unmatched: 4. Germline CDR1 reads SGHTA; CDR2 reads FQGNSA.

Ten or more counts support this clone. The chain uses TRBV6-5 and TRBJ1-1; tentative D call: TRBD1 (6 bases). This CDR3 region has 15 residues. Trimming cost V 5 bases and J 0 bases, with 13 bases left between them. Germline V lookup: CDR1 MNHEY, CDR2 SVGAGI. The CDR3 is CASSPTTGMNTEAFF. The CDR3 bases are TGTGCCAGCAGTCCAACCACAGGGATGAACACTGAAGCTTTCTTT.

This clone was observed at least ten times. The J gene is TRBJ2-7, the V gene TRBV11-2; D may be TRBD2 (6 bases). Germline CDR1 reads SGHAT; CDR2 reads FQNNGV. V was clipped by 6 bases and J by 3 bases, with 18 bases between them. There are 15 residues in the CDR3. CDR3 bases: TGTGCCAGCAGGCCTTTGGGGGGAAGATTCTACGAGCAGTACTTC. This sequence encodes CASRPLGGRFYEQYF.

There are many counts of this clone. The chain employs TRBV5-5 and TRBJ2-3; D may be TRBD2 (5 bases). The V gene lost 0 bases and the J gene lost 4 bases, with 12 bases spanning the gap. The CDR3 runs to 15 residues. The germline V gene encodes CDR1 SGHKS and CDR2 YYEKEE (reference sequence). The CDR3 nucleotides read TGTGCCAGCAGCTTGGGGATTCCGAGGGCAGATACGCAGTATTTT. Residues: CASSLGIPRADTQYF.

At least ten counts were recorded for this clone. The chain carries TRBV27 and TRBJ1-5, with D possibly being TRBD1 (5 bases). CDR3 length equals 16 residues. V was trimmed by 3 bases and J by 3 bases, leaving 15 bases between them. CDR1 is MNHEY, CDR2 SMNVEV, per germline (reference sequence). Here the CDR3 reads CASSFYSGTDNQPQHF. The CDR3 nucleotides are TGTGCCAGCAGTTTCTACTCCGGGACTGACAATCAGCCCCAGCATTTT.

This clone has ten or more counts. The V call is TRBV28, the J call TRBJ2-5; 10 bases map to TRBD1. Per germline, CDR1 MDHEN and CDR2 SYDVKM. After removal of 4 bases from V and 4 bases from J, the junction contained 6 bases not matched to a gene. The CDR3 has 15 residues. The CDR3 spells CASSWGTGEGETQYF. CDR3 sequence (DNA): TGTGCCAGCAGTTGGGGGACAGGGGAGGGAGAGACCCAGTACTTC.

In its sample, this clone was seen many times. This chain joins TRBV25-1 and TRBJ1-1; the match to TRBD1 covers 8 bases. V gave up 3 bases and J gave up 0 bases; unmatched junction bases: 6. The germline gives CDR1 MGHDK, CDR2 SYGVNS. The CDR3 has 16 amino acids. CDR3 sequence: CASSDRTGPLNTEAFF. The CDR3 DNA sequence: TGTGCCAGCAGTGATAGGACAGGGCCATTGAACACTGAAGCTTTCTTT. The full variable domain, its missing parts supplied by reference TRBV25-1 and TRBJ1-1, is EADIYQTPRYLVIGTGKKITLECSQTMGHDKMYWYQQDPGMELHLIHYSYGVNSTEKGDLSSESTVSRIRTEHFPLTLESARPSHTSQYLCASSDRTGPLNTEAFFGQGTRLTVV.

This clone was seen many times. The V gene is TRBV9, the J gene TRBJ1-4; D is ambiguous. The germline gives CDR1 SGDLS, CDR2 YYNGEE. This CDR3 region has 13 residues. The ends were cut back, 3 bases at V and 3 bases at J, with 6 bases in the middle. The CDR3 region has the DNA TGTGCCAGCAGCGCTTCCCCTAATGAAAAACTGTTTTTT. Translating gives CASSASPNEKLFF.

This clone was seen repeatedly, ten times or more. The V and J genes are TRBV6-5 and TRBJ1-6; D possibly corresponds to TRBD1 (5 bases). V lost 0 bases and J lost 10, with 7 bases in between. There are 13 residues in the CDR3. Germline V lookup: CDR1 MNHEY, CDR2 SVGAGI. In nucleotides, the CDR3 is TGTGCCAGCAGTTACTCGACAGTATCACCCCTCCACTTT. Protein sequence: CASSYSTVSPLHF.

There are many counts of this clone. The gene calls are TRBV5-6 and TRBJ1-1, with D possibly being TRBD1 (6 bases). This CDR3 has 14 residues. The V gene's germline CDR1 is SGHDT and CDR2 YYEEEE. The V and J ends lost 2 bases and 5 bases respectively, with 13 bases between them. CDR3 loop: CASSLQGGGTEAFF. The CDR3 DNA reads TGTGCCAGCAGCTTACAGGGCGGTGGGACTGAAGCTTTCTTT.

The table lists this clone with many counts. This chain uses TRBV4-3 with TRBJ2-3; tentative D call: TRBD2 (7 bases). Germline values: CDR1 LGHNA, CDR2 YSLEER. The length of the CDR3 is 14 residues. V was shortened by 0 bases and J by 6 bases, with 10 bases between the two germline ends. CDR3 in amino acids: CASSQDGGADTQYF. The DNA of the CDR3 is TGCGCCAGCAGCCAAGATGGGGGGGCCGATACGCAGTATTTT.

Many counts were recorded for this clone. The CDR3 protein is CASSDDRGGNQPQHF. CDR3 DNA: TGTGCCAGCAGCGACGACAGAGGTGGCAATCAGCCCCAGCATTTT. The rearrangement joins TRBV6-1 to TRBJ1-5, with D possibly TRBD1 on 5 matching bases. Germline V gene lookup returns CDR1 MNHNS and CDR2 SASEGT. Trimming left V 6 bases short and J 2 bases short, with 14 bases between. The CDR3 has 15 amino acids.

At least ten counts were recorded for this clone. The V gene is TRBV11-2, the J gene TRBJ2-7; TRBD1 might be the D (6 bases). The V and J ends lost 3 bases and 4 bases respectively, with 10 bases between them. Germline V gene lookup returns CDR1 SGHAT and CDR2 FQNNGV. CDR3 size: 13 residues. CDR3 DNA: TGTGCCAGCAGCTTCGACACAGGGTACGAGCAGTACTTC. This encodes CASSFDTGYEQYF.

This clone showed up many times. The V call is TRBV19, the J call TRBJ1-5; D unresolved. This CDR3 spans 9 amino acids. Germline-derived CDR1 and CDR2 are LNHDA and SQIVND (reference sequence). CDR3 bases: TGTGCTTCAAGTCGAGCCCAGCATTTT. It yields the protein CASSRAQHF. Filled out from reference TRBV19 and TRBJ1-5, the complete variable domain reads DGGITQSPKYLFRKEGQNVTLSCEQNLNHDAMYWYRQDPGQGLRLIYYSQIVNDFQKGDIAEGYSVSREKKESFPLTVTSAQKNPTAFYLCASSRAQHFGDGTRLSIL.

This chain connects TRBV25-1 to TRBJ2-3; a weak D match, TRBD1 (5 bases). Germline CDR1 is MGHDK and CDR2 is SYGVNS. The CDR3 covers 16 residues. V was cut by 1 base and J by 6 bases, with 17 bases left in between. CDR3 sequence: CASSESTGRLGDTQYF. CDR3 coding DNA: TGTGCCAGCAGTGAATCCACAGGCCGGCTCGGGGATACGCAGTATTTT.

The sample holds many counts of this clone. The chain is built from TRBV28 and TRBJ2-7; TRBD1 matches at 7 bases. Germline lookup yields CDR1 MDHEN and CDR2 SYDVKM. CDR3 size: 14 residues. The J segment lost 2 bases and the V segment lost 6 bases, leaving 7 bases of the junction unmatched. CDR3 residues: CASRPDRAPYEQYF. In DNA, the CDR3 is TGTGCCAGCAGACCAGACAGGGCCCCCTACGAGCAGTACTTC.

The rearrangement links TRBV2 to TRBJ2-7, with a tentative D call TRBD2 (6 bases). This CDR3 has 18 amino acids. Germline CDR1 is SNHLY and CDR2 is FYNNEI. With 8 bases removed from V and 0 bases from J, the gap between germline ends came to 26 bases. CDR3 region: CASRRRDFKTLSSYEQYF. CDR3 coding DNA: TGTGCCAGCCGCCGTCGGGACTTCAAAACACTCAGCTCCTACGAGCAGTACTTC.

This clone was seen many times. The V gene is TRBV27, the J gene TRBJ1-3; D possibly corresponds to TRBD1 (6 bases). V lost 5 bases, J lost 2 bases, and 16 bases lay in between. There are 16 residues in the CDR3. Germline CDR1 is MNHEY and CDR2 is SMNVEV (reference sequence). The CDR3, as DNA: TGTGCCAGCAGTCCCTTGCAGGGGTTAGCTGGAAACACCATATATTTT. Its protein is CASSPLQGLAGNTIYF.

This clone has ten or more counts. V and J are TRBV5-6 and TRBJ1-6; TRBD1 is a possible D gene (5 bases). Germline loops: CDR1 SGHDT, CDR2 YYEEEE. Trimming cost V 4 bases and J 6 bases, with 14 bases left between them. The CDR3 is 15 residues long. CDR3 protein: CASSGWTLPNSPLHF. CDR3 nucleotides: TGTGCCAGCAGCGGGTGGACATTACCTAATTCACCCCTCCACTTT.

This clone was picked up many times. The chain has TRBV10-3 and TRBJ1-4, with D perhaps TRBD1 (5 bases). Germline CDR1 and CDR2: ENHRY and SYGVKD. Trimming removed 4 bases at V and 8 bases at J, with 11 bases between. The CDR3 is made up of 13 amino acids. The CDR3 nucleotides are TGTGCCATCAGTGCGGGGGTGGGCGAAAAACTGTTTTTT. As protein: CAISAGVGEKLFF.

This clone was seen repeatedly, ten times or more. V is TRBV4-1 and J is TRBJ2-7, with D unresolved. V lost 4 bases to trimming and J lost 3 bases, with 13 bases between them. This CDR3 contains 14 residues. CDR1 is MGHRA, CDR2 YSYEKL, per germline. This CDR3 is CASSRSAEDYEQYF. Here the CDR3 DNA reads TGCGCCAGCAGCCGTTCGGCAGAGGACTACGAGCAGTACTTC.

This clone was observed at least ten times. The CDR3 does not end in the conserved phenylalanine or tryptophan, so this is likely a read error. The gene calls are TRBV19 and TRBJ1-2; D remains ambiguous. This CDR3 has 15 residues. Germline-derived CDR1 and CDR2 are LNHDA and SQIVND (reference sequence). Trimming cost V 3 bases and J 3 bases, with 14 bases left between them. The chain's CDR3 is CASSIPSSPYYGYTL. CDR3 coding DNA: TGTGCCAGTAGTATCCCCTCTTCCCCCTACTATGGCTACACCCTC.

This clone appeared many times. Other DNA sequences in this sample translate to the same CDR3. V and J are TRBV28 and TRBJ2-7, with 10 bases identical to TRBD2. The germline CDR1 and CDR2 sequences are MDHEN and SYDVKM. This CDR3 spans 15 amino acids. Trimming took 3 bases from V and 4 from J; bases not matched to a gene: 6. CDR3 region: CASSLAAGGSYEQYF. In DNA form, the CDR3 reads TGTGCCAGCAGTTTGGCAGCGGGGGGGTCTTACGAGCAGTACTTC.